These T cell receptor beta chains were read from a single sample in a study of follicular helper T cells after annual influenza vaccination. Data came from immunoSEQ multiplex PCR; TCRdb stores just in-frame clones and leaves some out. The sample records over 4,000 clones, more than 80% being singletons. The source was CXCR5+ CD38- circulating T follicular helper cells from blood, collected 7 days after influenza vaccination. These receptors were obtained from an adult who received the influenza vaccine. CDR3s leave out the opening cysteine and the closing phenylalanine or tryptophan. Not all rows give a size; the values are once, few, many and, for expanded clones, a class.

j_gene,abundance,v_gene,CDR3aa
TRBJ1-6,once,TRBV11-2,ASSSNAGISPLH
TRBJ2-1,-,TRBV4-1,ASSQVGLGQGAGNEQF
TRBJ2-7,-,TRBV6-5,ASSYQVLYEQY
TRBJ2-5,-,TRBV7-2,ASSRQRGVGETQY
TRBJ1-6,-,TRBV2,ASNQDTGSPLH
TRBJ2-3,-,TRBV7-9,ASSISRGLPTDTQY
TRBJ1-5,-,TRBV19,ASSIGGTVRQPQH
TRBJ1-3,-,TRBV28,ATRGQPGNTIY
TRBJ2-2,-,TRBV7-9,ASSWRGVANTGELF
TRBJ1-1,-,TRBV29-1,SAYRGRDSEAF
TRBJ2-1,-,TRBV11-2,ASTRGSYYNEQF
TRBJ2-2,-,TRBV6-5,ASAKNGANTGELF
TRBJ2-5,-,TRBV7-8,ASSLVAGLETQY
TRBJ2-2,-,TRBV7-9,ASSLIASNTGELF
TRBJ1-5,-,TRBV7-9,ASSPTGTGGQPQH
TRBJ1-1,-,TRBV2,ASSEVLTVVAEAF
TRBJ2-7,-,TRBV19,ASSIGTGLYEQY
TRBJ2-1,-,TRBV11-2,ASSKDGDGGSEQF
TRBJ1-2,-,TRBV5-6,ASILARSYGYT
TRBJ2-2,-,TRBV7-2,ASSGAHTGELF
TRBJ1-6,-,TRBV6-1,ASSLPTVLH
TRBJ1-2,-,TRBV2,ASSSKGVLFAGYT
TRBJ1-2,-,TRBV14,ASSQGPDGYT
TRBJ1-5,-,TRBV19,ASSIFVSVGGNQPQH
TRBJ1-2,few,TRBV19,ASSIDRRNYGYT
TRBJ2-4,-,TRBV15,ATSRGDGLAGANIQY
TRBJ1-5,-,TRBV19,ASSIAGNNQPQH
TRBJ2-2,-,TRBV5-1,ASSLDDSGELF
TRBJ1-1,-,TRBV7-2,ASSLVSRDTEAF
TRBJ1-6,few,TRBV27,ASSFTTVPSPSPLH
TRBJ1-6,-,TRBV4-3,ASSQGRENSPLH
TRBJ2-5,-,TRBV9,ASSVQSGRGQETQY
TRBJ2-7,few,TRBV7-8,ASSLGSGGYEQY
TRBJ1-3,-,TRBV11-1,ASSFHRAGNTIY
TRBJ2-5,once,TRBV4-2,ASSNTRTAGGETQY
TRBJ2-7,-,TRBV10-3,AISDYASRGDYEQY
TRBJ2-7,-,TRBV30,AWSVRTEGYEQY
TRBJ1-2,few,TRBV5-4,ASSLDLQGANYGYT
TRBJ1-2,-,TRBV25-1,ASSKGQVYGYT
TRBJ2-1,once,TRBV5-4,ASKRTGGSYNEQF
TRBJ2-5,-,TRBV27,ASRTGTFGTQY
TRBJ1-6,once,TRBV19,ASSIEEGGSSPLH